Below, 28 T cell receptor beta chains from the same sample are listed, as sequenced in a study of T-cell memory formation after mild COVID-19. TCRdb passed the 5' RACE reads through MiXCR, listing each CDR3 protein once. The data contain 340,000 or so distinct CDR3 sequences, 10% to 15% of them singletons. Material: PBMCs or a T cell subset sorted from them (not recorded which). These receptors were obtained from a man aged 18 to 30 who had mild COVID-19 (a few samples of this study predate the infection). Cell type and time point are not known.

This chain connects TRBV3-1 to TRBJ2-5, with 9 bases aligning to TRBD2. The V gene end was trimmed by 3 bases and the J gene end by 3 bases; junction bases not matched to a gene: 8. This CDR3 is 16 amino acids long. In germline, CDR1 is LGHDT, CDR2 YNNKEL (reference sequence). CDR3: CASSHSRGGAEETQYF. Written as DNA, the CDR3 is TGTGCCAGCAGCCATTCCCGCGGGGGGGCAGAAGAGACCCAGTACTTC.

This chain joins TRBV12-3 or TRBV12-4 and TRBJ2-1; the D gene is possibly TRBD1 (6 bases). This CDR3 is built from 14 residues. Trimming took 2 bases from V and 9 from J, leaving 14 bases between them. Here the CDR3 reads CASSLRTEICEQFF. CDR3 bases: TGTGCCAGCAGTTTAAGGACAGAGATATGTGAGCAGTTCTTC.

The chain links TRBV19 to TRBJ1-1; D ambiguous. The CDR3 runs to 14 residues. The V end lost 5 bases, the J end lost 7 bases, and 17 bases lay between the germline ends. Germline V CDR1 and CDR2: LNHDA, SQIVND (reference sequence). CDR3 nucleotide sequence: TGTGCCAGTAGTCCCACCTGGGGATCGATTGAAGCTTTCTTT. This encodes CASSPTWGSIEAFF.

V gene TRBV28 combines with J gene TRBJ1-4; 10 bases match TRBD1. The CDR3 runs 14 residues. Trimming removed 1 base from V and 16 bases from J; junction bases left unmatched: 9. Germline V gene sequence: CDR1 MDHEN, CDR2 SYDVKM. Written as DNA, the CDR3 is TGTGCCAGCAGTTTATTGGACAGGGGGTCGCCGTGGTTTTTT. It specifies CASSLLDRGSPWFF.

V gene TRBV7-2 combines with J gene TRBJ2-3; 8 bases are shared with TRBD2. CDR3 length equals 14 residues. Germline lookup yields CDR1 SGHTA and CDR2 FQGNSA. Trimming removed 3 bases from V and 4 bases from J; junction bases left unmatched: 3. CDR3 loop: CASSFLSGADTQYF. DNA of the CDR3: TGTGCCAGCAGCTTCCTTAGCGGGGCAGATACGCAGTATTTT.

This clonotype came up a few times. This sequence joins TRBV12-3 or TRBV12-4 and TRBJ2-1; 10 nucleotides align to TRBD1. CDR3 size: 14 residues. Germline trimming cut 6 bases from V and 5 bases from J; bases unmatched to any gene: 4. CDR3 protein: CASSSGQGNNEQFF. The CDR3 nucleotides are TGTGCCAGCAGCTCGGGACAGGGGAACAATGAGCAGTTCTTC.

The table lists this clonotype with a few counts. This rearrangement joins TRBV7-2 to TRBJ2-3; D possibly matches TRBD1 or TRBD2 (5 bases each). The CDR3 has 15 residues. Germline V gives CDR1 SGHTA, CDR2 FQGNSA. The germline V and J ends were trimmed by 2 bases and 2 bases, with 11 bases remaining between them. Here the CDR3 reads CASSLSVGDTDTQYF. The CDR3 DNA is TGTGCCAGCAGCTTATCGGTGGGGGACACAGATACGCAGTATTTT.

The sample holds a few counts of this clonotype. The V and J genes are TRBV6-2 or TRBV6-3 and TRBJ2-7, with D possibly being TRBD1 (5 bases). Trimming shortened V by 7 bases and J by 2 bases, and 15 bases separated the two germline ends. CDR1 is MNHEY and CDR2 is SVGEGT in the germline V gene. This CDR3 region has 14 residues. The CDR3 region is CASTLRATAYEQYF. DNA for the CDR3: TGTGCCAGCACCCTAAGGGCGACAGCCTACGAGCAGTACTTC.

This chain uses TRBV3-1 with TRBJ2-1; the D gene is possibly TRBD2 (5 bases). Trimming took off 0 bases at V and 9 bases at J, with 15 bases between the two ends. The CDR3 covers 15 residues. The V gene's germline CDR1 is LGHDT and CDR2 YNNKEL (reference sequence). This CDR3 reads CASSQDEGPTSEQFF. As DNA, the CDR3 is TGTGCCAGCAGCCAAGATGAGGGCCCAACCAGTGAGCAGTTCTTC.

This rearrangement joins TRBV27 to TRBJ1-5; the D is unclear. Germline assignment: CDR1 MNHEY and CDR2 SMNVEV (reference sequence). There are 13 residues in the CDR3. The V gene lost 2 bases and the J gene lost 6 bases, with 8 bases spanning the gap. As DNA, the CDR3 is TGTGCCAGCAGTTTAGTGGGCTCTCAGCCCCAGCATTTT. Residues: CASSLVGSQPQHF.

The rearrangement uses TRBV19 and TRBJ1-5, with D possibly TRBD1 on 6 matching bases. Germline V gene data show CDR1 as LNHDA and CDR2 as SQIVND (reference sequence). The CDR3 is made up of 15 amino acids. V lost 5 bases to trimming and J lost 4 bases, with 15 bases between them. The CDR3 loop reads CASSPLQGANQPQHF. The DNA of the CDR3 is TGTGCCAGTAGTCCCCTACAGGGAGCTAATCAGCCCCAGCATTTT. The variable domain in full, completed from reference TRBV19 and TRBJ1-5, reads DGGITQSPKYLFRKEGQNVTLSCEQNLNHDAMYWYRQDPGQGLRLIYYSQIVNDFQKGDIAEGYSVSREKKESFPLTVTSAQKNPTAFYLCASSPLQGANQPQHFGDGTRLSIL.

The chain uses TRBV11-3 and TRBJ2-2; 10 bases line up with TRBD1. V shed 5 bases and J 3 bases; nucleotides not matched to a gene: 6. From germline, CDR1 is SGHNT and CDR2 YENEEA. The CDR3 sequence is 16 residues long. For the CDR3, the DNA is TGTGCCAGCAGCGCCCGGGACAGGGGTCACACCGGGGAGCTGTTTTTT. Translated: CASSARDRGHTGELFF.

This clonotype was observed a few times. The CDR3 DNA sequence: TGTGCCAGCAGTGAATATCGTGGGGAAGCTAATGAAAAACTGTTTTTT. It translates to CASSEYRGEANEKLFF. The V and J genes are TRBV25-1 and TRBJ1-4, with D uncertain. CDR3 length equals 16 residues. In germline, CDR1 is MGHDK, CDR2 SYGVNS. The ends were cut back, 0 bases at V and 3 bases at J, with 11 bases in the middle.

This clonotype appeared a few times. This chain joins TRBV7-2 and TRBJ2-3; D is uncertain. The CDR3 totals 11 residues. The V end was cut by 4 bases, the J end by 9 bases, with 8 bases between. Germline values: CDR1 SGHTA, CDR2 FQGNSA. The CDR3 nucleotides read TGTGCCAGCAGCTCCTCCGCAACGCAGTATTTT. It codes for CASSSSATQYF.

For the CDR3, the DNA is TGTGCCAGCAGCTCCTTAGCGGGGCTTGAGCAGTTCTTC. Translated, it gives CASSSLAGLEQFF. The V call is TRBV7-3, the J call TRBJ2-1; 8 bases map to TRBD2. The V gene end was trimmed by 4 bases and the J gene end by 9 bases; junction bases not matched to a gene: 5. The germline gives CDR1 SGHTA, CDR2 FQGTGA. There are 13 residues in the CDR3.

In this sample, this clonotype turned up a few times. V is TRBV6-2 or TRBV6-3 and J is TRBJ2-3; D may be TRBD2 (7 bases). Trimming pared 8 bases from V and 0 bases from J, leaving 21 bases between. In germline, CDR1 is MNHEY, CDR2 SVGEGT. The CDR3 loop spans 17 amino acids. CDR3 nucleotides: TGTGCCAGCCTCCGGCTAAGGGGGGGGCAGAGCACAGATACGCAGTATTTT. Its protein is CASLRLRGGQSTDTQYF.

This clonotype turned up a few times. This chain joins TRBV5-1 and TRBJ1-4; D unclear. The germline gives CDR1 SGHRS, CDR2 YFSETQ. The length of the CDR3 is 14 residues. Between the trimmed V and J ends, which lost 2 bases and 1 base, there was a span of 6 bases. The CDR3 region is CASSFSGTNEKLFF. The CDR3 DNA reads TGCGCCAGCAGCTTCAGTGGAACTAATGAAAAACTGTTTTTT.

This clonotype appeared a few times. This rearrangement joins TRBV11-2 to TRBJ2-7; perhaps TRBD1 as D (6 bases). The CDR3 has 13 residues. Germline V CDR1 and CDR2: SGHAT, FQNNGV. Trimming pared 4 bases from V and 6 bases from J, leaving 13 bases between. Here the CDR3 DNA reads TGTGCCAGCAGCTCGAGGACAGAATCCGAGCAGTACGTC. Its translation: CASSSRTESEQYV.

V usage is TRBV12-3 or TRBV12-4 and J usage is TRBJ1-5; no reliable D call. V shed 5 bases and J shed 4 bases, with 6 bases lying between them. The CDR3 has 12 amino acids. This CDR3 is CASSPINQPQHF. The CDR3 DNA reads as TGTGCCAGCAGTCCCATAAATCAGCCCCAGCATTTT.

There are many counts of this clonotype. The V gene is TRBV6-5, the J gene TRBJ1-2, with 7 bases aligning to TRBD1. CDR1 is MNHEY, CDR2 SVGAGI, per germline. V shed 6 bases, J shed 3 bases, and the junction held 4 bases outside the gene matches. This CDR3 is 13 amino acids long. The DNA of the CDR3 is TGTGCCAGCAGCCGAGGGGGCTACTATGGCTACACCTTC. It encodes CASSRGGYYGYTF.

This chain joins TRBV4-3 and TRBJ1-2; tentative D call: TRBD1 (5 bases). The V end was cut by 4 bases, the J end by 3 bases, with 18 bases between. Germline CDR1 LGHNA, CDR2 YSLEER. This CDR3 has 16 amino acids. This chain's CDR3 is CASSLRPGQGYYGYTF. CDR3 sequence (DNA): TGCGCCAGCAGCCTCCGTCCGGGGCAGGGTTACTATGGCTACACCTTC.

This chain joins TRBV6-1 and TRBJ2-7; TRBD1 aligns across 9 bases. Germline V gene data show CDR1 as MNHNS and CDR2 as SASEGT. Trimming cost V 6 bases and J 2 bases; bases outside gene matches: 5. This CDR3 is built from 14 residues. The CDR3 region is CASRRGQGPYEQYF. CDR3 DNA: TGTGCCAGCAGAAGGGGACAGGGACCCTACGAGCAGTACTTC.

This clonotype was picked up a small number of times. The chain employs TRBV7-2 and TRBJ1-1; 8 bases fit TRBD1. Trimming removed 6 bases from V and 5 bases from J; junction bases left unmatched: 5. The CDR3 sequence is 13 residues long. The germline V gene encodes CDR1 SGHTA and CDR2 FQGNSA. CDR3 coding DNA: TGTGCCAGCAGATGGACAGGGAGGACTGAAGCTTTCTTT. Its protein product is CASRWTGRTEAFF.

J is TRBJ1-3 and V is TRBV2, with D hard to call. Trimming cost V 7 bases and J 0 bases, with 4 bases left between them. CDR3 size: 12 residues. The germline CDR1 and CDR2 sequences are SNHLY and FYNNEI. CDR3 in DNA: TGTGCCAGCATCAACTCTGGAAACACCATATATTTT. Translating gives CASINSGNTIYF.

This clonotype was found a few times. V usage is TRBV28 and J usage is TRBJ1-2, with 8 bases matching TRBD1. V lost 6 bases, J lost 5 bases, and 11 bases stayed unmatched. This CDR3 comprises 15 residues. The germline V gene has CDR1 MDHEN and CDR2 SYDVKM. As DNA, the CDR3 is TGTGCCAGCAGGCCGGTCTGGGGACAGGCATATGGCTACACCTTC. Its translation is CASRPVWGQAYGYTF.

This clonotype was picked up a small number of times. This rearrangement joins TRBV28 to TRBJ1-6; D is unresolved. The V and J ends lost 6 bases and 10 bases respectively, with 16 bases between them. CDR3 size: 14 residues. Germline V CDR1 and CDR2: MDHEN, SYDVKM. CDR3 loop: CASSLTGPGSPLHF. DNA of the CDR3: TGTGCCAGCAGCCTTACCGGGCCGGGATCACCCCTCCACTTT.

This clonotype was recorded a few times. V gene TRBV5-1 combines with J gene TRBJ2-2, with no clear D. Germline CDR1 and CDR2: SGHRS and YFSETQ. V was trimmed by 6 bases and J by 2 bases, leaving 11 bases between them. CDR3 length: 14 amino acids. The CDR3 coding sequence is TGCGCCAGCACCCTTTCGACCAACACCGGGGAGCTGTTTTTT. Translation gives CASTLSTNTGELFF.

This clonotype occurred a few times. CDR3 nucleotide sequence: TGTGCCAGCAGCTTATTGTCCGAGGTTGAGCAGTTCTTC. Translation gives CASSLLSEVEQFF. This sequence joins TRBV7-2 and TRBJ2-1, with D hard to call. Germline CDR1 is SGHTA and CDR2 is FQGNSA. The CDR3 consists of 13 residues. V was clipped by 2 bases and J by 9 bases, with 11 bases between them. The full variable domain, rest sourced from reference TRBV7-2 and TRBJ2-1, is GAGVSQSPSNKVTEKGKDVELRCDPISGHTALYWYRQSLGQGLEFLIYFQGNSAPDKSGLPSDRFSAERTGGSVSTLTIQRTQQEDSAVYLCASSLLSEVEQFFGPGTRLTVL.